The present T cell receptor (beta chain) was sequenced within a study of blood T cell repertoires in COVID-19. The wider study: Specimens from acute and convalescent COVID-19 originated in the United States, Italy and Spain. The cDNA or gDNA used as material had been derived from T cells, B-cell-depleted T cells, or PBMCs.

CDR1 and CDR2 (germline): MNHEY, SMNVEV (reference sequence). The junction had 11 bases not matched to a gene; V was cut back by 5 bases and J by 6 bases. The CDR3 has 15 amino acids. The assay was immunoSEQ multiplex PCR, and TCRdb's table has in-frame clones only and misses some. The sample comprises a few hundred thousand clones, roughly 85% of which are singletons, and more than 2% rests with the top ten. This chain links TRBV27 with TRBJ2-7; 9 nucleotides align to TRBD1. The origin of this receptor is a woman between 65 and 79 years old with COVID-19, enrolled during active disease. Specimen: peripheral blood. CDR3 residues: CASSLQGALGSEQYF. For the CDR3, the DNA is TGTGCCAGCAGTCTACAGGGGGCGCTGGGATCCGAGCAGTACTTC.